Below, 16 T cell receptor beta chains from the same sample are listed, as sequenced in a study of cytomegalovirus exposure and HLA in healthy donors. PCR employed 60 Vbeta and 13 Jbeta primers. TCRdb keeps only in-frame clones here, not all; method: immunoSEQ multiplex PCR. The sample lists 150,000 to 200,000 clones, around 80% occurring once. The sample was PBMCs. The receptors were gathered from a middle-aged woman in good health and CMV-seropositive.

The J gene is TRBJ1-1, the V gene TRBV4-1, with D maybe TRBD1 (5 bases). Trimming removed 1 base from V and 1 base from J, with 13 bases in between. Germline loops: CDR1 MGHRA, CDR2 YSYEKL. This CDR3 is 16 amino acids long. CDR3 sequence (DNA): TGCGCCAGCAGCCAAGTTTTCGGACACGGGAACACTGAAGCTTTCTTT. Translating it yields CASSQVFGHGNTEAFF.

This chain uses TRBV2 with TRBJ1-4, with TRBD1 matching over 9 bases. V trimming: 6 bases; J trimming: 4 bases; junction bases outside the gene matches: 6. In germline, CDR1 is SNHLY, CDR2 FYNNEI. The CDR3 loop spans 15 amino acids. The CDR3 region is CASSDGDRDNEKLFF. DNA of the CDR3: TGTGCCAGCAGCGATGGGGACAGGGATAATGAAAAACTGTTTTTT.

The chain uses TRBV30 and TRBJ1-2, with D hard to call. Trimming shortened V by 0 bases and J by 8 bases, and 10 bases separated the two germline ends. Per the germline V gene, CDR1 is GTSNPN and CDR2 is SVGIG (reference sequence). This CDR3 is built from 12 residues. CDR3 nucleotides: TGTGCCTGGAGTGTGGGAGCACGGGGCTACACCTTC. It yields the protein CAWSVGARGYTF.

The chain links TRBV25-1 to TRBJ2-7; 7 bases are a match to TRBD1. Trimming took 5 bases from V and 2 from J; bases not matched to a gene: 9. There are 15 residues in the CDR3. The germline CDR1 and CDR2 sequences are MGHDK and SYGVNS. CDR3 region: CASSSPDRPPYEQYF. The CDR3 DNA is TGTGCCAGCAGTTCGCCGGACAGGCCACCCTACGAGCAGTACTTC.

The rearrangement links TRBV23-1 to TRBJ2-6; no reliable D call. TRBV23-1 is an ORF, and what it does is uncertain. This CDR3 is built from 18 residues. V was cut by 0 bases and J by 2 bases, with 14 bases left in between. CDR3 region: CASSQSQTLSAGANVLTF. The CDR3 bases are TGCGCCAGCAGTCAATCCCAAACCCTCAGCGCTGGGGCCAACGTCCTGACTTTC.

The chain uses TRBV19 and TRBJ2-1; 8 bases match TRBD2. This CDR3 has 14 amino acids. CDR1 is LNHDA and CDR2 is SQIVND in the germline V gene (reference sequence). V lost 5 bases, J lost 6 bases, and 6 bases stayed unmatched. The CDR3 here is CASSGSGGSNEQFF. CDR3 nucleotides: TGTGCCAGTAGTGGTTCGGGAGGGAGCAATGAGCAGTTCTTC.

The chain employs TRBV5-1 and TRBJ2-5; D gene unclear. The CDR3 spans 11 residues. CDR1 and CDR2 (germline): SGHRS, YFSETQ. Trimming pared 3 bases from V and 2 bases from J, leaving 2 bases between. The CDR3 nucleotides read TGCGCCAGCAGCTCGCAAGAGACCCAGTACTTC. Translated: CASSSQETQYF. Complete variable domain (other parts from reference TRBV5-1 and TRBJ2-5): KAGVTQTPRYLIKTRGQQVTLSCSPISGHRSVSWYQQTPGQGLQFLFEYFSETQRNKGNFPGRFSGRQFSNSRSEMNVSTLELGDSALYLCASSSQETQYFGPGTRLLVL.

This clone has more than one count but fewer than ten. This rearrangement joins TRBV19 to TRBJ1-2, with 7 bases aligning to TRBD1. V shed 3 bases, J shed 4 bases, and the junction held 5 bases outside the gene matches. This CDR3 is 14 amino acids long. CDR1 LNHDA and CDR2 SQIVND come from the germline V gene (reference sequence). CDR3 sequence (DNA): TGTGCCAGTAGTATGGGACAGAATCTCTATGGCTACACCTTC. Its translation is CASSMGQNLYGYTF. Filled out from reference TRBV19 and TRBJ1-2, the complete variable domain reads DGGITQSPKYLFRKEGQNVTLSCEQNLNHDAMYWYRQDPGQGLRLIYYSQIVNDFQKGDIAEGYSVSREKKESFPLTVTSAQKNPTAFYLCASSMGQNLYGYTFGSGTRLTVV.

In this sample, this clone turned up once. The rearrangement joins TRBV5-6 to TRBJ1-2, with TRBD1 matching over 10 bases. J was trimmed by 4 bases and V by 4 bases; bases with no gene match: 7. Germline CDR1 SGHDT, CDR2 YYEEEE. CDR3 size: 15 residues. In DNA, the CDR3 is TGTGCCAGCAGCCCCGGGACAGGGGTCGCCTATGGCTACACCTTC. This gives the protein CASSPGTGVAYGYTF.

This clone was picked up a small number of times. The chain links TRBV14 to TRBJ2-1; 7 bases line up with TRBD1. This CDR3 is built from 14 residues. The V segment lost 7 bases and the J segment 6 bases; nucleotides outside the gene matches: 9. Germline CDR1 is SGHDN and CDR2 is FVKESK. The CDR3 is CASMERGPRNEQFF. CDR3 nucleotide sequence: TGTGCCAGCATGGAGAGGGGGCCCCGCAATGAGCAGTTCTTC.

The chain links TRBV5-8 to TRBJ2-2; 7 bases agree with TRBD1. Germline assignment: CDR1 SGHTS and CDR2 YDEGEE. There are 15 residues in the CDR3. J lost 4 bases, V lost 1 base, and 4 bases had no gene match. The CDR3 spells CASSLWGQPTGELFF. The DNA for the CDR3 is TGTGCCAGCAGCTTGTGGGGACAGCCCACCGGGGAGCTGTTTTTT.

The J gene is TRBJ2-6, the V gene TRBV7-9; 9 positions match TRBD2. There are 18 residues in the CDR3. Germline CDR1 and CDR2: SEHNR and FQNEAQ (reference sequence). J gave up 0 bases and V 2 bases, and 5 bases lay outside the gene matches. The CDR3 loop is CASSLIAGGHSGANVLTF. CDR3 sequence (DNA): TGTGCCAGCAGCTTAATCGCGGGAGGGCACTCTGGGGCCAACGTCCTGACTTTC.

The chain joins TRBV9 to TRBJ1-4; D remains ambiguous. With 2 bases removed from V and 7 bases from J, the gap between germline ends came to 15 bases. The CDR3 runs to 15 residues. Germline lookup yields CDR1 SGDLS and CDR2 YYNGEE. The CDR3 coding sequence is TGTGCCAGCAGCGTTAAGGTCGGAGGGCCTGAAAAACTGTTTTTT. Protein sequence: CASSVKVGGPEKLFF.

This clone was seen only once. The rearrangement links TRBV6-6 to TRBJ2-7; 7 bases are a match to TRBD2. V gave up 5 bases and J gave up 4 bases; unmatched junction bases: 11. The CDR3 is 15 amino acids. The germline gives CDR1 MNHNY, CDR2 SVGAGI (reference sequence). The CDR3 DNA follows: TGTGCCAGCAGTCTCCGGACTAGTACTGGATACGAGCAGTACTTC. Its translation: CASSLRTSTGYEQYF.

CDR3: CASSSQFGYTF. The CDR3 DNA is TGTGCCAGCAGTTCCCAGTTTGGCTACACCTTC. V and J are TRBV28 and TRBJ1-2; D remains ambiguous. The CDR3 is 11 amino acids. Germline-derived CDR1 and CDR2 are MDHEN and SYDVKM. The V end was cut by 4 bases, the J end by 7 bases, with 7 bases between.

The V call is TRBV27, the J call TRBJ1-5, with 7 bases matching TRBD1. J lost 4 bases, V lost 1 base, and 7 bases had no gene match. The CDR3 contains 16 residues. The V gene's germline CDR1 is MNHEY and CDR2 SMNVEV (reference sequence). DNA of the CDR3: TGTGCCAGCAGTTTATATGGGACAGCCTATAATCAGCCCCAGCATTTT. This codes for CASSLYGTAYNQPQHF.